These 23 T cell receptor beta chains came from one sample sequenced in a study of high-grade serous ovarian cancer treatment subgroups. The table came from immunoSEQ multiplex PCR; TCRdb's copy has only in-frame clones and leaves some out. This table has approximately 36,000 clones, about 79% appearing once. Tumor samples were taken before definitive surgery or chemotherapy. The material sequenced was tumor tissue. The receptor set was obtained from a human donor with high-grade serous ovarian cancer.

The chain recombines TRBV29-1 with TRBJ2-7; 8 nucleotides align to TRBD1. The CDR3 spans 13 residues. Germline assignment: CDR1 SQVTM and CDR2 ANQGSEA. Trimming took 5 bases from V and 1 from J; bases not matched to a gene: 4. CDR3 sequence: CSVYGQGSYEQYF. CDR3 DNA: TGCAGCGTTTATGGACAGGGATCCTACGAGCAGTACTTC.

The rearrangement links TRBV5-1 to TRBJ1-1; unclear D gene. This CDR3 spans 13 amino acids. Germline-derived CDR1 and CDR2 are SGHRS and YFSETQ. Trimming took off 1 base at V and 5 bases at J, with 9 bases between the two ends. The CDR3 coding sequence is TGCGCCAGCAGCTTGAGGGTTAATACTGAAGCTTTCTTT. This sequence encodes CASSLRVNTEAFF.

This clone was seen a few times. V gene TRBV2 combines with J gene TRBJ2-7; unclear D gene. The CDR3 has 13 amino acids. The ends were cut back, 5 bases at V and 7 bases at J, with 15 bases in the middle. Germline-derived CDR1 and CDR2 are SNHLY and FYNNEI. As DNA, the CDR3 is TGTGCCAGCAGTAGGCAGGCGACTGGGGAGCAGTACTTC. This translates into CASSRQATGEQYF.

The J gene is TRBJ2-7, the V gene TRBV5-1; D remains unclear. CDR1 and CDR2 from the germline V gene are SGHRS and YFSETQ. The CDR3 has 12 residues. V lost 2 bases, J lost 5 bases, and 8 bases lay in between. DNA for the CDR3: TGCGCCAGCAGCTTTGGGGTCCACGAGCAGTACTTC. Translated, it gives CASSFGVHEQYF.

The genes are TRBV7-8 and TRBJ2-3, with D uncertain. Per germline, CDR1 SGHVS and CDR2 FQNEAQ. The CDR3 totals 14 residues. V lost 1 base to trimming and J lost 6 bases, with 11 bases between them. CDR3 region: CASSLGAARDTQYF. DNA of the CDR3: TGTGCCAGCAGCTTAGGTGCGGCCAGGGATACGCAGTATTTT.

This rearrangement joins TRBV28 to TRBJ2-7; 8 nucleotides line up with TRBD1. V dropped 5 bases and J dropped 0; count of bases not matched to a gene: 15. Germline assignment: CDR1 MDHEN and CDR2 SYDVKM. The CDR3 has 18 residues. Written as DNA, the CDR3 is TGTGCCAGCAGTGACGGCTCCTTTGGACAGGGCCACTCCTACGAGCAGTACTTC. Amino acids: CASSDGSFGQGHSYEQYF.

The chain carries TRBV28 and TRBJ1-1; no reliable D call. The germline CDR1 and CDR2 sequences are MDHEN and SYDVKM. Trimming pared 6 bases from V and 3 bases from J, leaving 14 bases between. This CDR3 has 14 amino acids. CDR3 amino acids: CASRLADGDTEAFF. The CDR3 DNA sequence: TGTGCCAGCAGATTAGCAGATGGAGACACTGAAGCTTTCTTT.

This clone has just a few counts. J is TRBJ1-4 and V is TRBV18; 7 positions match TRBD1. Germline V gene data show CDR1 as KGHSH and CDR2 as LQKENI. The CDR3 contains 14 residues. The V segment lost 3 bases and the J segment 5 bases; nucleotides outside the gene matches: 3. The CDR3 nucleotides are TGTGCCAGCTCACCCCGACAGGGAAATGAAAAACTGTTTTTT. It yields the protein CASSPRQGNEKLFF.

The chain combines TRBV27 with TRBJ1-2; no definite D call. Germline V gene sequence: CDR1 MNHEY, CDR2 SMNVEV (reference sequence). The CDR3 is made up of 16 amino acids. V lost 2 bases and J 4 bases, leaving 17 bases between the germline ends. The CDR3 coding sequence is TGTGCCAGCAGTTTAGCCGCCCCGGCGTCCCGCTATGGCTACACCTTC. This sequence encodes CASSLAAPASRYGYTF.

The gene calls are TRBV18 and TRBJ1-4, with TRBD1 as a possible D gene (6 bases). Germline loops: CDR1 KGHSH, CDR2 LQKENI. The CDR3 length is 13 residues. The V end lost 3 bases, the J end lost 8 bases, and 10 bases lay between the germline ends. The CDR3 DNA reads TGTGCCAGCTCACCTCTAACAGGGGAAAAACTGTTTTTT. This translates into CASSPLTGEKLFF.

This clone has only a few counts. CDR3 in amino acids: CASSQGPSNQPQHF. Written as DNA, the CDR3 is TGTGCCAGCAGTCAGGGACCTAGCAATCAGCCCCAGCATTTT. The rearrangement uses TRBV6-1 and TRBJ1-5; D is perhaps TRBD1 (5 bases). V shed 5 bases and J shed 0 bases, with 8 bases lying between them. Germline V lookup: CDR1 MNHNS, CDR2 SASEGT. The length of the CDR3 is 14 residues.

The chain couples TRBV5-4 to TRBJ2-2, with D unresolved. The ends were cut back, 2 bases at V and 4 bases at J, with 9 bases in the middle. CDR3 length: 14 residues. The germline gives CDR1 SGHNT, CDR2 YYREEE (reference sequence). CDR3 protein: CASSFYPATGELFF. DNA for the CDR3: TGTGCCAGCAGCTTCTATCCGGCCACCGGGGAGCTGTTTTTT.

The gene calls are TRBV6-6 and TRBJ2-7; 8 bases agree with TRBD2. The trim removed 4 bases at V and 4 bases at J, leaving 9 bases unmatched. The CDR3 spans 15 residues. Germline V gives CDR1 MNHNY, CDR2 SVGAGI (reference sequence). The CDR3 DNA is TGTGCCAGCAGTTCTCCGACTAGCGTGTCGTACGAGCAGTACTTC. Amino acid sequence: CASSSPTSVSYEQYF.

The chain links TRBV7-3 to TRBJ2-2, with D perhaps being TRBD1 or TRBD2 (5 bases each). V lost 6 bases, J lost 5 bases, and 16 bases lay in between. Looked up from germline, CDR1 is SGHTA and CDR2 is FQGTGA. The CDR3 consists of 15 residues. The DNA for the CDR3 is TGTGCCAGCAGACGGGGCGGGCGCGTAACCGGGGAGCTGTTTTTT. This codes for CASRRGGRVTGELFF.

DNA of the CDR3: TGCGCCAGCAGCTTTGCGGGCCACCAAGAGACCCAGTACTTC. It encodes CASSFAGHQETQYF. The chain links TRBV5-1 to TRBJ2-5, with a possible D match to TRBD2 (5 bases). Per the germline V gene, CDR1 is SGHRS and CDR2 is YFSETQ. Trimming removed 2 bases at V and 0 bases at J, with 8 bases between. The CDR3 sequence is 14 residues long.

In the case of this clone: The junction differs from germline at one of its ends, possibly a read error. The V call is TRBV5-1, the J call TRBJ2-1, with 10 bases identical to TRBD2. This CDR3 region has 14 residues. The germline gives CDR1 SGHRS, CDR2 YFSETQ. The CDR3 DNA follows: TGCGCCAGCAGCCGGGCTAGCGGGAGAAATGAACAGTTCTTC. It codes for CASSRASGRNEQFF.

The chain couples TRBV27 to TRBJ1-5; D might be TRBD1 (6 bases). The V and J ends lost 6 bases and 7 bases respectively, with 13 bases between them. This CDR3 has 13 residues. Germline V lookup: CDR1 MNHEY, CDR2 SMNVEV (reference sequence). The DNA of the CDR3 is TGTGCCAGCAGCCGACAGGCCAGGCAGCCCCAGCATTTT. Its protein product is CASSRQARQPQHF.

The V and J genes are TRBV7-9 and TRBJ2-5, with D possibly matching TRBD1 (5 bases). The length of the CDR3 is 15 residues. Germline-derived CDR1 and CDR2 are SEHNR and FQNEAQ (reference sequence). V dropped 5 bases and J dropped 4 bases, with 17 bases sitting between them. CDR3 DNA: TGTGCCAGCAGCATAGGACACCCCACGGGAGAGACCCAGTACTTC. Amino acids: CASSIGHPTGETQYF.

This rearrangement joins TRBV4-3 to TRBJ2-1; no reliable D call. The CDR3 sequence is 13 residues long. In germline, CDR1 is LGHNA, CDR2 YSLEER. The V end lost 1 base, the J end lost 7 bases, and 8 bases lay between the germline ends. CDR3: CASSQVQANEQFF. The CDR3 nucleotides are TGCGCCAGCAGCCAAGTTCAGGCGAATGAGCAGTTCTTC.

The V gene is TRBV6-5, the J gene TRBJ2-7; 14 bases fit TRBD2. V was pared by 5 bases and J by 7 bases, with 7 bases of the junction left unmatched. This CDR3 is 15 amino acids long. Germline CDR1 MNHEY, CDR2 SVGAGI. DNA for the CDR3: TGTGCCAGCAGTGCCCTGACTAGCGGGAGGGAAGAGCAGTACTTC. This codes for CASSALTSGREEQYF.

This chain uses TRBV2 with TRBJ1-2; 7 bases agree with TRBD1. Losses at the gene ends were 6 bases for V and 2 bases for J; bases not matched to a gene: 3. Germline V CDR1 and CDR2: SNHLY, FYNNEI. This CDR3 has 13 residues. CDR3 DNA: TGTGCCAGCAGCCAACAGGGGAACTATGGCTACACCTTC. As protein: CASSQQGNYGYTF.

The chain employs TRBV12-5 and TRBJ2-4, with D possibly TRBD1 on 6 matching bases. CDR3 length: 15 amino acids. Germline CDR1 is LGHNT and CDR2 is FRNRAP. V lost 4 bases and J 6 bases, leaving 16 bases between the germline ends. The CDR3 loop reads CASGYGQTAPNIQYF. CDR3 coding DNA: TGTGCTAGTGGTTACGGACAGACGGCTCCAAACATTCAGTACTTC.

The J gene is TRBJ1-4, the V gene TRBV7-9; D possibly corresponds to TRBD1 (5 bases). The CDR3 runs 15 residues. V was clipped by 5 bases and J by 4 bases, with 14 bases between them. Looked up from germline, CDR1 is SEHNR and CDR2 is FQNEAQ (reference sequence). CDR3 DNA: TGTGCCAGCAGCCTTCAGGGAACCCTTAATGAAAAACTGTTTTTT. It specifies CASSLQGTLNEKLFF.